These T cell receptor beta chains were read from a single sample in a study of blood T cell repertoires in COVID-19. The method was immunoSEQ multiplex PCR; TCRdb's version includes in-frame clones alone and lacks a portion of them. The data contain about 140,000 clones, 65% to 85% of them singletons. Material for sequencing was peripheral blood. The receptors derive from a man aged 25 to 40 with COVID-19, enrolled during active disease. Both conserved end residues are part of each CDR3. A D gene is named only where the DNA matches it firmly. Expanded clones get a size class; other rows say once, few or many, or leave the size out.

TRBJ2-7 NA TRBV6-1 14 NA CASSDNLVNYEQYF TGTGCCAGCAGTGATAACTTGGTTAACTACGAGCAGTACTTC
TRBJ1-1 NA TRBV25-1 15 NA CASSDAQVRATEAFF TGTGCCAGCAGTGACGCCCAGGTCAGGGCCACTGAAGCTTTCTTT
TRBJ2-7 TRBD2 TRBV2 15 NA CASSGGLAESYEQYF TGTGCCAGCAGTGGCGGGCTAGCGGAGTCCTACGAGCAGTACTTC
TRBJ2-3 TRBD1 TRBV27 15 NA CASSSTRQGGDTQYF TGTGCCAGCAGTTCTACAAGACAGGGGGGAGATACGCAGTATTTT
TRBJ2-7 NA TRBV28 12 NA CASRNGGNEQYF TGTGCCAGCAGAAATGGGGGGAACGAGCAGTACTTC
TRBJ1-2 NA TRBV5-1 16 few CASSLETYPPNYGYTF TGCGCCAGCAGCTTGGAGACTTATCCACCCAACTATGGCTACACCTTC
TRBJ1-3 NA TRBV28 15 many CASNREPLSGNTIYF TGTGCCAGCAACCGGGAGCCCCTCTCTGGAAACACCATATATTTT
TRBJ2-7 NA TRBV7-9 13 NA CASSLGPGYEQYF TGTGCCAGCAGCTTAGGGCCGGGCTACGAGCAGTACTTC
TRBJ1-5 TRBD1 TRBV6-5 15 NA CASRDGQGAHQPQHF TGTGCCAGCAGGGATGGACAGGGGGCCCATCAGCCCCAGCATTTT
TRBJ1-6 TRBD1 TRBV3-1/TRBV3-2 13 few CASRDRINSPLHF TGTGCCAGCCGGGACAGAATAAATTCACCCCTCCACTTT
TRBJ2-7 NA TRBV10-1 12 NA CASSGGSYEQYF TGCGCCAGCAGCGGGGGCTCCTACGAGCAGTACTTC
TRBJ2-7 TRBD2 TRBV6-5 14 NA CASSQTSGSYEQYF TGTGCCAGCAGTCAGACTAGCGGGAGCTACGAGCAGTACTTC
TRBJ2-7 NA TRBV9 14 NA CASSGTGQSYEQYF TGTGCCAGCAGCGGGACGGGACAATCCTACGAGCAGTACTTC
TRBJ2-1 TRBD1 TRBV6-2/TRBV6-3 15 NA CASSLGQGGADEQFF TGTGCCAGCAGTCTGGGACAGGGGGGCGCGGATGAGCAGTTCTTC
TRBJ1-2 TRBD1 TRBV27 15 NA CASSSRGTGVYGYTF TGTGCCAGCAGTTCCCGCGGGACAGGGGTTTATGGCTACACCTTC
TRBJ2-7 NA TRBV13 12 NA CASSLRASEQYF TGTGCCAGCAGCTTGAGAGCTAGCGAGCAGTACTTC
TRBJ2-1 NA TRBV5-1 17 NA CASSFRGGSVIYNEQFF TGCGCCAGCAGCTTTCGCGGGGGCTCGGTAATCTACAATGAGCAGTTCTTC
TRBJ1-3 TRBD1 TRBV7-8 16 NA CASSFDRQGSGNTIYF TGTGCCAGCAGCTTCGACAGACAGGGCTCTGGAAACACCATATATTTT
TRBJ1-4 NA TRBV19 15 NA CASAGVQGGNEKLFF TGTGCCAGTGCCGGAGTACAGGGTGGTAATGAAAAACTGTTTTTT
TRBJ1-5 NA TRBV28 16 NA CASSLMAGDSNQPQHF TGTGCCAGCAGTTTAATGGCAGGGGATAGCAATCAGCCCCAGCATTTT
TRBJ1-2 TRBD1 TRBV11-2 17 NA CASSSRTGGLQGYGYTF TGTGCCAGCAGCTCAAGAACAGGGGGCCTCCAAGGCTATGGCTACACCTTC
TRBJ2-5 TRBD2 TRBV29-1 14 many CSGGGGGSQETQYF TGCAGCGGGGGAGGTGGCGGGAGTCAAGAGACCCAGTACTTC
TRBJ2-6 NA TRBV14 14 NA CASSSNSWANVLTF TGTGCCAGCAGTTCCAACAGTTGGGCCAACGTCCTGACTTTC
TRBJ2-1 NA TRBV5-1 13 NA CATGKPEIGEQFF TGCGCCACCGGTAAGCCGGAGATCGGTGAGCAGTTCTTC
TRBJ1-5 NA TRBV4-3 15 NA CASSQTTGEGEPQHF TGCGCCAGCAGCCAAACTACAGGAGAAGGTGAGCCCCAGCATTTT
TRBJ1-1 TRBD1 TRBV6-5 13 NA CASRRQGGTEAFF TGTGCCAGCAGAAGACAGGGAGGCACTGAAGCTTTCTTT
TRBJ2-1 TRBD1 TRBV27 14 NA CASSLRTGANEQFF TGTGCCAGCAGTTTAAGGACAGGGGCCAATGAGCAGTTCTTC
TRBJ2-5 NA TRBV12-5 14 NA CASAEDSSAETQYF TGTGCTAGTGCGGAGGACTCCAGCGCGGAGACCCAGTACTTC
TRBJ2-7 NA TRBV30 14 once CAWSVSGGIYEQYF TGTGCCTGGAGTGTATCAGGGGGGATCTACGAGCAGTACTTC
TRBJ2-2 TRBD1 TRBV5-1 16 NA CASSLGQGANTGELFF TGCGCCAGCAGCTTGGGACAGGGGGCGAACACCGGGGAGCTGTTTTTT
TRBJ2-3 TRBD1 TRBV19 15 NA CASSRGQYSTDTQYF TGTGCCAGTAGTAGGGGACAGTACAGCACAGATACGCAGTATTTT
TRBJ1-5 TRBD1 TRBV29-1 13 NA CSVRTGGNQPQHF TGCAGCGTTAGAACAGGGGGCAATCAGCCCCAGCATTTT
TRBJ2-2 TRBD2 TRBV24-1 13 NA CATNGLAVGELFF TGTGCCACCAATGGACTAGCGGTTGGGGAGCTGTTTTTT
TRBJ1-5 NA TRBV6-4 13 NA CASSDQVNQPQHF TGTGCCAGCAGTGACCAGGTGAATCAGCCCCAGCATTTT
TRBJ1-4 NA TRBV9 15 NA CASSGISTGGEKLFF TGTGCCAGCAGCGGTATTTCGACAGGCGGCGAAAAACTGTTTTTT
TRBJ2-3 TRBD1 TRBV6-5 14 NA CASSLTGGTDTQYF TGTGCCAGCAGCCTTACAGGGGGTACAGATACGCAGTATTTT
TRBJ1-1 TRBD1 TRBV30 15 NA CAWSVGGTGNTEAFF TGTGCCTGGAGTGTTGGGGGGACAGGGAACACTGAAGCTTTCTTT
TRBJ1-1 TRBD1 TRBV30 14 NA CAWSSGQGKTEAFF TGTGCCTGGAGCTCCGGACAGGGAAAAACTGAAGCTTTCTTT
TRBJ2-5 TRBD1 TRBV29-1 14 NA CSVETWDRVETQYF TGCAGCGTTGAAACGTGGGACAGGGTAGAGACCCAGTACTTC
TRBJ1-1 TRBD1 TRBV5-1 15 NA CASSVLGTVNTEAFF TGCGCCAGCAGCGTATTGGGGACAGTCAACACTGAAGCTTTCTTT
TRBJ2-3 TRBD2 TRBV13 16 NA CASSLRLAGVADTQYF TGTGCCAGCAGCCTACGGCTAGCGGGAGTCGCAGATACGCAGTATTTT
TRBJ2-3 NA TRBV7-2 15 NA CASSSSVTGTDTQYF TGTGCCAGCAGCTCCTCCGTAACGGGAACAGATACGCAGTATTTT
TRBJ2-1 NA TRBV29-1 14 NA CSVRGTTRDNEQFF TGCAGCGTTAGGGGGACTACCAGGGACAATGAGCAGTTCTTC
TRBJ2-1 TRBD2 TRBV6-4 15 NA CASRGWTSGRDEQFF TGTGCCAGCCGGGGATGGACTAGCGGGAGGGATGAGCAGTTCTTC
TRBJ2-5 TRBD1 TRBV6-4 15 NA CASSDGTGGQETQYF TGTGCCAGCAGTGACGGGACAGGGGGCCAAGAGACCCAGTACTTC
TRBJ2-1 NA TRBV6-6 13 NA CASRATTYNEQFF TGTGCCAGCAGGGCCACCACCTACAATGAGCAGTTCTTC
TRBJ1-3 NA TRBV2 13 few CASGLPSGNTIYF TGTGCCAGCGGCCTTCCCTCTGGAAACACCATATATTTT